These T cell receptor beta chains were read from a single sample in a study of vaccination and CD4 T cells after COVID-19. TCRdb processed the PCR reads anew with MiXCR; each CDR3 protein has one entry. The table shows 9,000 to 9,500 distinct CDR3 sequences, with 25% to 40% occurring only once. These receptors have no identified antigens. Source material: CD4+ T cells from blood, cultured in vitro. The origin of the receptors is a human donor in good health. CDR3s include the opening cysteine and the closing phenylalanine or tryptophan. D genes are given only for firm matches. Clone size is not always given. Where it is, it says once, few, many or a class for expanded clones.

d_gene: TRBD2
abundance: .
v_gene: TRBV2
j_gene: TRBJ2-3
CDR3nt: TGTGCCAGCAGGGGGACTAGCGGGGGGTTCACAGATACGCAGTATTTT
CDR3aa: CASRGTSGGFTDTQYF

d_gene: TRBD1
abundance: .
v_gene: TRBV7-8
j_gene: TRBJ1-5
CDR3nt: TGTGCCAGCAGCCCGAGACAGGGGGGGGGAAATCAGCCCCAGCATTTT
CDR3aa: CASSPRQGGGNQPQHF

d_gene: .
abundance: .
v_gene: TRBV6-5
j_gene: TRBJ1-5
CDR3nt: TGTGCCAGCAGTTTCGGGGATCAGCCCCAGCATTTT
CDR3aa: CASSFGDQPQHF

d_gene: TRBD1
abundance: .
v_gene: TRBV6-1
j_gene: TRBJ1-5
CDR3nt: TGTGCCAGCAGTGAGGACAGGGCGTCTAATCAGCCCCAGCATTTT
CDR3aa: CASSEDRASNQPQHF

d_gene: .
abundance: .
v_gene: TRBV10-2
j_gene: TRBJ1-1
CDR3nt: TGCGCCAGCAGACAGTTTATGAACACTGAAGCTTTCTTT
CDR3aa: CASRQFMNTEAFF

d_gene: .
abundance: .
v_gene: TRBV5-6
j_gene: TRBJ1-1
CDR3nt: TGTGCCAGCAGCTGGAGGGGTGAAGCTTTCTTT
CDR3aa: CASSWRGEAFF

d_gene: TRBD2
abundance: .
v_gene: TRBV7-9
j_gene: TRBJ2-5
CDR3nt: TGTGCCAGCAGGGACCTAACTAGCGGCCAAGAGACCCAGTACTTC
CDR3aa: CASRDLTSGQETQYF

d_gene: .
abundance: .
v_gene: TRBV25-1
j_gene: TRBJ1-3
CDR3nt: TGTGCCAGCAGTGAATCCAAGGGATTGGAGTCTGGAAACACCATATATTTT
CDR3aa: CASSESKGLESGNTIYF

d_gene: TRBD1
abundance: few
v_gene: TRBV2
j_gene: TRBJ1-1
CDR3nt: TGTGCCAGCAGGGACAGGGCGAACACTGAAGCTTTCTTT
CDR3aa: CASRDRANTEAFF

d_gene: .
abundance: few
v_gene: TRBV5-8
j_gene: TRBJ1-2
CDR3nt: TGTGCCAGCAGCTTGGGAGGGTTTAACTATGGCTACACCTTC
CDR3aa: CASSLGGFNYGYTF

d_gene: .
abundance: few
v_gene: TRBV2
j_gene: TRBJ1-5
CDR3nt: TGTGCCAGCAATTTAGACGGCTATAGCAATCAGCCCCAGCATTTT
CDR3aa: CASNLDGYSNQPQHF

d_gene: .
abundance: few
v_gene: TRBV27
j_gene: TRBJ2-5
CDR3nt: TGTGCCAGCAGTCTCCCGGGGGCCCTAGAGACCCAGTACTTC
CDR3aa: CASSLPGALETQYF

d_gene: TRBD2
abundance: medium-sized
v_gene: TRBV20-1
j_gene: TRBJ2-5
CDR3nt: TGCAGTGCTCCCCCGCTAGCGGGGGGGCAAGAGACCCAGTACTTC
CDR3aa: CSAPPLAGGQETQYF

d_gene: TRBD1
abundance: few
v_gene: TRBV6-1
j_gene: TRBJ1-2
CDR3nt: TGTGCCAGCAGAGGGACAGGATATTTGAAAGGCTACACCTTC
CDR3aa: CASRGTGYLKGYTF

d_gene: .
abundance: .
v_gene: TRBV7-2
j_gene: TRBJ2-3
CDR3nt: TGTGCCAGCAGCTTATATGGGGATACGCAGTATTTT
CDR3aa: CASSLYGDTQYF

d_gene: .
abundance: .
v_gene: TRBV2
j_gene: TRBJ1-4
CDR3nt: TGTGCCAGCAGCGTTCCCCAGCCGGGACAACTGTTTTTT
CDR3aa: CASSVPQPGQLFF

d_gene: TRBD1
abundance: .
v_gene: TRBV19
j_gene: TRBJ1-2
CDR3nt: TGTGCCAGCTGGACAGGCTCTAACTATGGCTACACCTTC
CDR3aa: CASWTGSNYGYTF

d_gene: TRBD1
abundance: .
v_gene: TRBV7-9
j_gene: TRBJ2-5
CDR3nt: TGTGCCAGCAGCCCTGACAGGGGGGTGCAAGAGACCCAGTACTTC
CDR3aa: CASSPDRGVQETQYF

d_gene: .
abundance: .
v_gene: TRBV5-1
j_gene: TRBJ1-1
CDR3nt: TGCGCCAGCAGCACAGACAGAGGGAACACTGAAGCTTTCTTT
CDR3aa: CASSTDRGNTEAFF

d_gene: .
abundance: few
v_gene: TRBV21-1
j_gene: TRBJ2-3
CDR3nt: TGTGCCAGCAGCGTCCGGACTAGCGGGGACCGGGATACGCAGTATTTT
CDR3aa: CASSVRTSGDRDTQYF

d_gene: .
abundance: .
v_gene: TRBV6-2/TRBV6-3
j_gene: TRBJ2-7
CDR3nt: TGTGCCAGCAACCCCTTTCAAGGTGACGACGAGCAGTACTTC
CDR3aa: CASNPFQGDDEQYF

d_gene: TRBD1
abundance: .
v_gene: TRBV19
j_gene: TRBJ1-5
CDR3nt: TGTGCCAGTAGTATACGACAGGGGGCCGATCAGCCCCAGCATTTT
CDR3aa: CASSIRQGADQPQHF

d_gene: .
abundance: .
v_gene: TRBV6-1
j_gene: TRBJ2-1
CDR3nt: TGTGCCAGCACCCCCTCGACAGGATACTACAATGAGCAGTTCTTC
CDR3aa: CASTPSTGYYNEQFF

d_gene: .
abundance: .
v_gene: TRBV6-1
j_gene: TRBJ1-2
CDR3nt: TGTGCCAGCAGACTCTCAATCAGGCATGGCTACACCTTC
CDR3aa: CASRLSIRHGYTF

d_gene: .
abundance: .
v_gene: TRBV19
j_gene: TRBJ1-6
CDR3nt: TGTGCCAGTAGTATACTGGGAACTGATTCACCCCTCCACTTT
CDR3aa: CASSILGTDSPLHF

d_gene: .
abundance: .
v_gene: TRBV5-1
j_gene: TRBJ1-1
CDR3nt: TGCGCGCCTTCCCTTAGGGGCGGGATGAACACTGAAGCTTTCTTT
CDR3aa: CAPSLRGGMNTEAFF

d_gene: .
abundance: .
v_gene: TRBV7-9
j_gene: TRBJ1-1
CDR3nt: TGTGCCAGCAGCGGACCGGCGAACACTGAAGCTTTCTTT
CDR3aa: CASSGPANTEAFF

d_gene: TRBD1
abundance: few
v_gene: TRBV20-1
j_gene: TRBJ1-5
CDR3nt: TGCAGTGCTAAACAGGGGAATCAGCCCCAGCATTTT
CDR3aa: CSAKQGNQPQHF